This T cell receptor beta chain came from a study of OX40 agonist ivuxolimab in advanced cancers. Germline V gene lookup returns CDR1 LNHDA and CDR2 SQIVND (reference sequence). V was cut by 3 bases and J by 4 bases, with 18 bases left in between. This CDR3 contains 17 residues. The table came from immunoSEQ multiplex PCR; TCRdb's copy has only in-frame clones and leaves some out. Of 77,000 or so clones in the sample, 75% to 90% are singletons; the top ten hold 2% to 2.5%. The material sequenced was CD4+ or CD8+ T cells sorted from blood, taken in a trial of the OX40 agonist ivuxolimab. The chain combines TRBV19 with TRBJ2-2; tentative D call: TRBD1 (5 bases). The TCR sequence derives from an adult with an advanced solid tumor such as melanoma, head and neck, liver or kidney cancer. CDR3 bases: TGTGCCAGTAGTATCTCGGGTCTTCTCAGGGTCACCGGGGAGCTGTTTTTT. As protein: CASSISGLLRVTGELFF.